The 30 T cell receptor beta chains reported below all come from one sample, sequenced in a study of cytomegalovirus exposure and HLA in healthy donors. The PCR employed 60 Vbeta primers together with 13 Jbeta primers. TCRdb keeps only in-frame clones here, not all; method: immunoSEQ multiplex PCR. In the table there are approximately 80,000 clones, more than 65% of which are singletons. The specimen sequenced was PBMCs. Receptor source: a middle-aged woman in good health and CMV-seropositive.

This clone came up a few times. The same CDR3 is also encoded by other DNA sequences in this sample. The V call is TRBV11-3, the J call TRBJ2-3; D gene unclear. The CDR3 covers 13 residues. CDR1 is SGHNT and CDR2 is YENEEA in the germline V gene. Trimming removed 1 base from V and 4 bases from J, with 6 bases in between. CDR3: CASSLAGSDTQYF. The CDR3, as DNA: TGTGCCAGCAGCTTAGCCGGTTCAGATACGCAGTATTTT.

The J gene is TRBJ2-7, the V gene TRBV10-3, with a weak D call TRBD2 (5 bases). V shed 4 bases and J shed 6 bases, with 13 bases lying between them. This CDR3 is built from 13 residues. The germline V gene encodes CDR1 ENHRY and CDR2 SYGVKD. CDR3 in DNA: TGTGCCATCAGTGTTGAGGGATCGGTCGAGCAGTACTTC. Protein sequence: CAISVEGSVEQYF.

The V gene is TRBV30, the J gene TRBJ2-6; D possibly corresponds to TRBD2 (5 bases). Per germline, CDR1 GTSNPN and CDR2 SVGIG (reference sequence). V shed 0 bases and J shed 4 bases, with 13 bases lying between them. The CDR3 spans 16 residues. CDR3 region: CAWSVLGRSGANVLTF. Written as DNA, the CDR3 is TGTGCCTGGAGTGTACTAGGAAGGTCGGGGGCCAACGTCCTGACTTTC.

The rearrangement uses TRBV4-3 and TRBJ1-3; tentative D call: TRBD1 (5 bases). The germline V gene has CDR1 LGHNA and CDR2 YSLEER. The CDR3 spans 16 residues. V was trimmed by 4 bases and J by 3 bases, leaving 16 bases between them. This CDR3 reads CASSRVGRGDGNTIYF. The DNA for the CDR3 is TGCGCCAGCAGCCGGGTAGGGCGGGGCGATGGAAACACCATATATTTT.

As regards this clone: No conserved phenylalanine or tryptophan is present at the end of the CDR3, so a read error is the likely explanation. The rearrangement joins TRBV4-3 to TRBJ1-5, with 8 bases aligning to TRBD1. Germline CDR1 reads LGHNA; CDR2 reads YSLEER. After removal of 1 base from V and 7 bases from J, the junction contained 6 bases not matched to a gene. The CDR3 consists of 15 residues. DNA of the CDR3: TGCGCCAGCAGCCAAGTGGACAGGGAGGGGCAGCCCCAGCATGTT. The encoded protein is CASSQVDREGQPQHV.

Written as DNA, the CDR3 is TGTGCCAGCACTGATACTATCGGAAACACCATATATTTT. Its translation is CASTDTIGNTIYF. The chain has TRBV18 and TRBJ1-3; no reliable D call. CDR3 length: 13 amino acids. The germline V gene encodes CDR1 KGHSH and CDR2 LQKENI. V lost 8 bases and J lost 4, with 12 bases in between.

The chain couples TRBV4-3 to TRBJ2-2; 7 bases are shared with TRBD2. The ends lost 4 bases at V and 6 bases at J; junction bases unmatched: 11. The CDR3 totals 16 residues. Germline V gives CDR1 LGHNA, CDR2 YSLEER. The CDR3, as DNA: TGCGCCAGCAGCCCCCTCGGCGGGAGTGAATCCGGGGAGCTGTTTTTT. Protein product: CASSPLGGSESGELFF.

This clone showed up just a few times. The chain carries TRBV7-3 and TRBJ1-2; 7 positions agree with TRBD1. This CDR3 region has 15 residues. The V gene end was trimmed by 1 base and the J gene end by 2 bases; junction bases not matched to a gene: 4. In germline, CDR1 is SGHTA, CDR2 FQGTGA. The CDR3 DNA is TGTGCCAGCAGCTTAAATGGCAGGGGGAACTATGGCTACACCTTC. Translated: CASSLNGRGNYGYTF.

The V and J genes are TRBV28 and TRBJ1-4, with TRBD1 identical over 9 bases. CDR1 and CDR2 (germline): MDHEN, SYDVKM. The CDR3 is made up of 15 amino acids. V dropped 10 bases and J dropped 8; count of bases not matched to a gene: 14. The CDR3 DNA follows: TGTGCCACGGCTTCGACCGGGACAGGGAGGGAAAAACTGTTTTTT. Amino acids: CATASTGTGREKLFF.

J is TRBJ2-1 and V is TRBV5-4, with 13 bases aligning to TRBD2. The CDR3 length is 15 residues. Germline V lookup: CDR1 SGHNT, CDR2 YYREEE (reference sequence). After removal of 4 bases from V and 8 bases from J, the junction contained 6 bases not matched to a gene. DNA for the CDR3: TGTGCCAGCAGCGTGGGACTAGCGGGAATCGATGAGCAGTTCTTC. Its protein is CASSVGLAGIDEQFF.

The chain recombines TRBV5-1 with TRBJ1-2; D not certain. The CDR3 is 14 residues long. The V end lost 0 bases, the J end lost 5 bases, and 11 bases lay between the germline ends. CDR1 and CDR2 from the germline V gene are SGHRS and YFSETQ. The CDR3 here is CASSLDPGPYGYTF. CDR3 in DNA: TGCGCCAGCAGCTTGGACCCTGGCCCTTATGGCTACACCTTC.

V is TRBV10-3 and J is TRBJ1-2; D call uncertain. This CDR3 spans 15 amino acids. Trimming left V 3 bases short and J 2 bases short, with 13 bases between. Germline V lookup: CDR1 ENHRY, CDR2 SYGVKD. This chain's CDR3 is CAISDPGIENYGYTF. The CDR3 DNA reads as TGTGCCATCAGTGATCCGGGGATCGAAAACTATGGCTACACCTTC.

The CDR3 DNA reads as TGTGCCACCAGCACTTCCGTAGCGGTTAGAGGTGGAGATACGCAGTATTTT. Residues: CATSTSVAVRGGDTQYF. J is TRBJ2-3 and V is TRBV15, with a possible D match to TRBD2 (6 bases). V was clipped by 4 bases and J by 5 bases, with 22 bases between them. Germline V gives CDR1 LNHNV, CDR2 YYDKDF (reference sequence). This CDR3 has 17 residues.

This clone has only a few counts. The genes are TRBV7-9 and TRBJ2-2, with 10 bases that match TRBD2. The CDR3 is made up of 17 amino acids. Germline trimming cut 3 bases from V and 5 bases from J; bases unmatched to any gene: 9. CDR1 is SEHNR and CDR2 is FQNEAQ in the germline V gene (reference sequence). This CDR3 reads CASSFERSSGSTGELFF. The DNA of the CDR3 is TGTGCCAGCAGCTTCGAGAGATCTAGCGGGAGTACCGGGGAGCTGTTTTTT.

The CDR3 reads CASSLGTGTGYTF. The CDR3 coding sequence is TGTGCCAGCAGCTTGGGGACAGGGACGGGCTACACCTTC. The chain is built from TRBV5-5 and TRBJ1-2, with 8 bases aligning to TRBD1. This CDR3 contains 13 residues. Trimming at V came to 0 bases and at J to 8 bases, leaving 3 bases not matched to a gene. Germline V gives CDR1 SGHKS, CDR2 YYEKEE (reference sequence).

The chain is built from TRBV7-9 and TRBJ1-4; no reliable D call. Trimming took off 2 bases at V and 6 bases at J, with 10 bases between the two ends. Germline-derived CDR1 and CDR2 are SEHNR and FQNEAQ (reference sequence). The CDR3 is 14 residues long. CDR3 sequence reads: CASSLIPTDEKLFF. CDR3 DNA sequence: TGTGCCAGCAGCTTAATCCCTACGGATGAAAAACTGTTTTTT. Drawing the rest from reference TRBV7-9 and TRBJ1-4, the complete variable domain is DTGVSQNPRHKITKRGQNVTFRCDPISEHNRLYWYRQTLGQGPEFLTYFQNEAQLEKSRLLSDRFSAERPKGSFSTLEIQRTEQGDSAMYLCASSLIPTDEKLFFGSGTQLSVL.

The J gene is TRBJ1-2, the V gene TRBV5-5; 7 positions match TRBD1. Trimming at V came to 7 bases and at J to 1 base, leaving 10 bases not matched to a gene. The V gene's germline CDR1 is SGHKS and CDR2 YYEKEE (reference sequence). The CDR3 runs 15 residues. The CDR3 loop reads CASSVSGGFNYGYTF. As DNA, the CDR3 is TGTGCCAGCTCTGTATCAGGGGGGTTTAACTATGGCTACACCTTC. The complete variable domain, with remaining parts taken from reference TRBV5-5 and TRBJ1-2, reads DAGVTQSPTHLIKTRGQQVTLRCSPISGHKSVSWYQQVLGQGPQFIFQYYEKEERGRGNFPDRFSARQFPNYSSELNVNALLLGDSALYLCASSVSGGFNYGYTFGSGTRLTVV.

The chain joins TRBV6-1 to TRBJ1-4; 10 bases agree with TRBD1. The germline gives CDR1 MNHNS, CDR2 SASEGT. After removal of 7 bases from V and 8 bases from J, the junction contained 7 bases not matched to a gene. CDR3 length: 14 residues. The CDR3 protein is CASKTGGAFEKLFF. In nucleotides, the CDR3 is TGTGCCAGCAAGACAGGGGGCGCGTTCGAAAAACTGTTTTTT.

The chain is built from TRBV5-1 and TRBJ1-2; D not certain. With 0 bases removed from V and 8 bases from J, the gap between germline ends came to 17 bases. CDR1 SGHRS and CDR2 YFSETQ come from the germline V gene. The CDR3 spans 15 residues. The DNA for the CDR3 is TGCGCCAGCAGCTTGGTAGGGAGAGCATCGGAAGGCTACACCTTC. Its translation is CASSLVGRASEGYTF.

Notes on this clone: Its ends do not fully match the called genes, so a read error is possible. The rearrangement joins TRBV14 to TRBJ1-2; D is possibly TRBD1 (6 bases). CDR3 length: 12 amino acids. CDR1 is SGHDN and CDR2 is FVKESK in the germline V gene. The chain's CDR3 is CASSRGPTGLNF. The CDR3 region has the DNA TGTGCCAGCAGCCGCGGTCCGACAGGCCTAAACTTC.

This clone has a handful of counts. V gene TRBV5-1 combines with J gene TRBJ2-7, with D tentatively TRBD1 (6 bases). V lost 6 bases, J lost 3 bases, and 16 bases lay in between. Germline V gives CDR1 SGHRS, CDR2 YFSETQ. This CDR3 has 14 residues. CDR3 sequence: CASNSGTPDYEQYF. The CDR3 nucleotides read TGCGCCAGCAACTCCGGGACACCCGACTACGAGCAGTACTTC.

The genes are TRBV29-1 and TRBJ2-7, with TRBD2 identical over 7 bases. V trimming: 5 bases; J trimming: 0 bases; junction bases outside the gene matches: 19. The CDR3 loop spans 18 amino acids. Germline assignment: CDR1 SQVTM and CDR2 ANQGSEA. The CDR3 is CSVRGAGEASISSYEQYF. CDR3 coding DNA: TGCAGCGTTCGCGGTGCGGGAGAGGCCTCCATAAGCTCCTACGAGCAGTACTTC.

The gene calls are TRBV7-2 and TRBJ2-5, with a weak D call TRBD2 (5 bases). The CDR3 covers 18 residues. Per germline, CDR1 SGHTA and CDR2 FQGNSA. V lost 5 bases and J 1 base, leaving 23 bases between the germline ends. CDR3: CASSLPEGVYRFQETQYF. DNA for the CDR3: TGTGCCAGCAGCCTCCCCGAGGGTGTGTACCGGTTCCAAGAGACCCAGTACTTC.

This clone was observed a few times. DNA for the CDR3: TGCGCCAGCAGCTTGCGCACCTCCCAGACTGAAGCTTTCTTT. This gives the protein CASSLRTSQTEAFF. The J gene is TRBJ1-1, the V gene TRBV5-1; D is undetermined. The germline V and J ends were trimmed by 1 base and 5 bases, with 12 bases remaining between them. The length of the CDR3 is 14 residues. Germline-derived CDR1 and CDR2 are SGHRS and YFSETQ.

The CDR3 DNA sequence: TGTGCCACCAGCAGAGCCTTCGGACTTCCGGGACTAGACAATCAATTCGAGCAGTACTTC. Protein: CATSRAFGLPGLDNQFEQYF. The chain has TRBV15 and TRBJ2-7, with 8 bases that match TRBD2. This CDR3 spans 20 amino acids. With 1 base clipped from V and 6 bases from J, the junction kept 23 bases outside the gene matches. Germline V gives CDR1 LNHNV, CDR2 YYDKDF (reference sequence). Filled out from reference TRBV15 and TRBJ2-7, the complete variable domain reads DAMVIQNPRYQVTQFGKPVTLSCSQTLNHNVMYWYQQKSSQAPKLLFHYYDKDFNNEADTPDNFQSRRPNTSFCFLDIRSPGLGDTAMYLCATSRAFGLPGLDNQFEQYFGPGTRLTVT.

The sample holds a few counts of this clone. The gene calls are TRBV7-9 and TRBJ2-7; D is ambiguous. The V and J ends lost 4 bases and 2 bases respectively, with 3 bases between them. The CDR3 has 11 amino acids. CDR1 SEHNR and CDR2 FQNEAQ come from the germline V gene (reference sequence). CDR3 bases: TGTGCCAGCAGCTCCGCCTACGAGCAGTACTTC. Translating gives CASSSAYEQYF.

In this sample, this clone turned up a few times. Other nucleotide sequences from this sample produce the same CDR3. CDR3 region: CASGVRGITEAFF. For the CDR3, the DNA is TGTGCCAGCGGTGTCAGGGGCATCACTGAAGCTTTCTTT. This chain links TRBV25-1 with TRBJ1-1; tentative D call: TRBD1 (6 bases). V was shortened by 8 bases and J by 4 bases, with 14 bases between the two germline ends. CDR1 is MGHDK, CDR2 SYGVNS, per germline. CDR3 length: 13 amino acids.

The rearrangement links TRBV5-4 to TRBJ2-1; 8 positions match TRBD2. The trim removed 5 bases at V and 5 bases at J, leaving 6 bases unmatched. The germline gives CDR1 SGHNT, CDR2 YYREEE (reference sequence). The CDR3 extends over 14 amino acids. As DNA, the CDR3 is TGTGCCAGCAGTTCAAAGCGGGGGAACAATGAGCAGTTCTTC. Encoded protein: CASSSKRGNNEQFF.

In this sample, this clone turned up a few times. J is TRBJ2-7 and V is TRBV19; TRBD1 matches at 10 bases. The CDR3 runs 15 residues. The V and J ends lost 6 bases and 6 bases, in that order; junction bases with no gene match: 11. The germline CDR1 and CDR2 sequences are LNHDA and SQIVND (reference sequence). As DNA, the CDR3 is TGTGCCAGTAGCGGGACAGGGGCGCGGGTTGGCGAGCAGTACTTC. Its translation is CASSGTGARVGEQYF.

The chain joins TRBV9 to TRBJ1-2; tentatively, D is TRBD1 (5 bases). The CDR3 sequence is 15 residues long. Germline V gene data show CDR1 as SGDLS and CDR2 as YYNGEE. Trimming shortened V by 2 bases and J by 1 base, and 12 bases separated the two germline ends. The CDR3 DNA sequence: TGTGCCAGCAGCGTCTTACAGGAAAGTAACTATGGCTACACCTTC. Amino acids: CASSVLQESNYGYTF.